The rows below give T cell receptor beta chains drawn from one sample of a study of PD-1 blockade in classical Hodgkin lymphoma. TCRdb keeps only in-frame clones here, not all; method: immunoSEQ multiplex PCR. The table has 30,000 or so clones, 75% to 95% seen once. Sequenced material: CD4+ T cells from blood, taken at baseline. The receptors come from a human donor with classical Hodgkin lymphoma. Both conserved end residues are part of each CDR3. The order of the fields is V gene, D gene, J gene, CDR3 DNA, CDR3 protein. A D gene is named only where the DNA matches it firmly.

>TRBV6-5|-|TRBJ1-2
TGTGCCAGCAGACGTACAGGGAACGGTGGCTACACCTTC
CASRRTGNGGYTF
>TRBV18|-|TRBJ2-2
TGTGCCAGCTTATGGGGCAGTTCAACCGGGGAGCTGTTTTTT
CASLWGSSTGELFF
>TRBV5-1|-|TRBJ2-7
TGCGCCAGCAGCTTGGGAAGTCAGCCCTACGAGCAGTACTTC
CASSLGSQPYEQYF
>TRBV10-2|-|TRBJ2-1
TGCGCCAGCACGGGCGTAGCTGGGGGCGATGAGCAGTTCTTC
CASTGVAGGDEQFF
>TRBV29-1|TRBD2|TRBJ2-1
TGCAGCGAGCGACTAGCGGGAGATGAGCAGTTCTTC
CSERLAGDEQFF
>TRBV6-6|-|TRBJ2-5
TGTGCCAGCAGCCCGTACGGGGAGACCCAGTACTTC
CASSPYGETQYF
>TRBV5-4|TRBD1|TRBJ1-4
TGTGCCAGCAGCCCGGAGACAGGGGGAAAACTGTTTTTT
CASSPETGGKLFF
>TRBV2|-|TRBJ2-7
TGTGCCAGCAGCGCTCGAACAGCACTGGTGGGGCAGTACTTC
CASSARTALVGQYF
>TRBV5-6|-|TRBJ2-1
TGTGCCAGCAGCAGACTCGGACCCGTCCATGAGCAGTTCTTC
CASSRLGPVHEQFF
>TRBV28|-|TRBJ1-3
TGTGCCAGCAGACCTGGGGCCAACACCATATATTTT
CASRPGANTIYF
>TRBV7-3|TRBD2|TRBJ2-1
TGTGCCAGCAGCTTAATGGGGACTAGGGGGAATGAGCAGTTCTTC
CASSLMGTRGNEQFF
>TRBV18|-|TRBJ2-5
TGTGCCAGCTCACCACGTCAGAGGGAGACCCAGTACTTC
CASSPRQRETQYF
>TRBV5-6|-|TRBJ2-6
TGTGCCAGCAGCTTAATACGGACAAGAAGCTCTGGGGCCAACGTCCTGACTTTC
CASSLIRTRSSGANVLTF
>TRBV5-6|TRBD2|TRBJ2-3
TGTGCCAGCAGCTCCGCGGGGGGTGAGAGGACAGATACGCAGTATTTT
CASSSAGGERTDTQYF
>TRBV6-5|TRBD1|TRBJ1-1
TGTGCCAGCAGTTGGGGACAGCCGAACACTGAAGCTTTCTTT
CASSWGQPNTEAFF
>TRBV5-1|TRBD1|TRBJ1-2
TGCGCCAGCAGCACGTGGACAGGGGAGGATGGCTACACCTTC
CASSTWTGEDGYTF
>TRBV28|-|TRBJ1-3
TGTGCCAGCAGTTTAGGTCAGGGAACTGGAAACACCATATATTTT
CASSLGQGTGNTIYF
>TRBV7-9|TRBD1|TRBJ1-5
TGTGCCAGCAGCGACGACAGGGAAAGGCAGCCCCAGCATTTT
CASSDDRERQPQHF